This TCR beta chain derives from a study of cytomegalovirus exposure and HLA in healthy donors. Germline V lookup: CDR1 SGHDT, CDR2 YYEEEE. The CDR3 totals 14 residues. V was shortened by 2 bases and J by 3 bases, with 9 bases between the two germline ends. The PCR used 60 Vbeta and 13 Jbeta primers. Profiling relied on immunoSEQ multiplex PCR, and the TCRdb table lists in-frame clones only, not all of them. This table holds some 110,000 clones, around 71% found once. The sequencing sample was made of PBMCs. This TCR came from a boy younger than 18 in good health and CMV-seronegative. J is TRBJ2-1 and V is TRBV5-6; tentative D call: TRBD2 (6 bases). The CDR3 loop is CASSFVGSYNEQFF. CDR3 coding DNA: TGTGCCAGCAGCTTTGTCGGGAGCTACAATGAGCAGTTCTTC. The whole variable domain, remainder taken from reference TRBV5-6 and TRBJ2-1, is DAGVTQSPTHLIKTRGQQVTLRCSPKSGHDTVSWYQQALGQGPQFIFQYYEEEERQRGNFPDRFSGHQFPNYSSELNVNALLLGDSALYLCASSFVGSYNEQFFGPGTRLTVL.